The 3 T cell receptor beta chains given below trace back to one sample, sequenced in a study of T cell repertoires in ileal Crohn's disease. Libraries were prepared by immunoSEQ multiplex PCR; TCRdb keeps only in-frame clonotypes and omits some of them. Among about 14,000 clones listed, about 84% were seen once. The sequenced sample consisted of ileal tissue. These receptors all stem from an adult with Crohn's disease.

This clone has only a few counts. As DNA, the CDR3 is TGTGCCTGGAGTTTAATGACATCTAGCTACACCTTC. This translates into CAWSLMTSSYTF. The chain combines TRBV30 with TRBJ1-2, with D hard to call. With 2 bases removed from V and 9 bases from J, the gap between germline ends came to 13 bases. Germline loops: CDR1 GTSNPN, CDR2 SVGIG (reference sequence). The CDR3 extends over 12 amino acids.

The chain recombines TRBV29-1 with TRBJ2-3; D remains ambiguous. V was cut by 2 bases and J by 0 bases, with 3 bases left in between. CDR3 length equals 12 residues. Germline values: CDR1 SQVTM, CDR2 ANQGSEA. CDR3 loop: CSVEQSTDTQYF. The CDR3 DNA follows: TGCAGCGTTGAACAGAGCACAGATACGCAGTATTTT.

The rearrangement links TRBV28 to TRBJ1-2; 7 nucleotides agree with TRBD1. V shed 6 bases, J shed 4 bases, and the junction held 8 bases outside the gene matches. Per the germline V gene, CDR1 is MDHEN and CDR2 is SYDVKM. CDR3 length equals 14 residues. DNA of the CDR3: TGTGCCAGCAGCAACGCCCGACAGGGCTATGGCTACACCTTC. Protein product: CASSNARQGYGYTF.